This TCR beta chain was documented in a study of identical twins. Every one of the donors was a healthy Caucasian. This CDR3 has 13 residues. The germline gives CDR1 SGHVS, CDR2 FQNEAQ. V was shortened by 7 bases and J by 0 bases, with 7 bases between the two germline ends. TCRdb redid the calling of the 5' RACE reads with MiXCR, one entry per CDR3 protein. This sample has roughly 720,000 distinct CDR3 sequences, with over 15% found just once. These data also formed part of another study, on T cells expressing NK-cell markers. That study reports: Whether expanded NKG2C+ T cell clones recognized HCMV stayed uncertain.

The material sequenced was PBMCs. The V and J genes are TRBV7-8 and TRBJ2-1; possibly TRBD2 for D (6 bases). The clonotype comes from a young woman in good health. The CDR3 nucleotides read TGTGCCAGCATGGGGGGCTCCTACAATGAGCAGTTCTTC. It translates to CASMGGSYNEQFF.